This T cell receptor beta chain was obtained from a study of early T cells in non-severe SARS-CoV-2 infection. Many counts were recorded for this clonotype. Trimming shortened V by 6 bases and J by 2 bases, and 8 bases separated the two germline ends. This CDR3 region has 12 residues. TCRdb itself ran the 5' RACE reads through MiXCR, one entry per CDR3 protein. This table has 75,000 to 100,000 distinct CDR3 sequences, roughly 17% appearing once. This sequence was found in an adult who was a healthcare worker with PCR-confirmed SARS-CoV-2 infection or an uninfected control (not recorded which). The chain employs TRBV12-3 or TRBV12-4 and TRBJ2-7; D unresolved. Sequencing used whole blood. The CDR3 loop is CASSRGPYEQYF. In DNA, the CDR3 is TGTGCCAGCAGCCGAGGACCCTACGAGCAGTACTTC.